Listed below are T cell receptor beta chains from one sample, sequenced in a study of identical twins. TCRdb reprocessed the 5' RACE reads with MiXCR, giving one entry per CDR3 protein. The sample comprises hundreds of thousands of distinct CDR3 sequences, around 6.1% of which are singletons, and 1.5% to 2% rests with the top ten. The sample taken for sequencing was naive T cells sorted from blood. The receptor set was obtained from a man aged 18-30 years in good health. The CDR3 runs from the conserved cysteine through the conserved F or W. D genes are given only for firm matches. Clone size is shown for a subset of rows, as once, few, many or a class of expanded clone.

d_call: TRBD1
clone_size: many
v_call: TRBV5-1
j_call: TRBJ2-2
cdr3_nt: TGCGCCAGCAGCACAGGGGACGGCGGGGAGCTGTTTTTT
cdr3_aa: CASSTGDGGELFF

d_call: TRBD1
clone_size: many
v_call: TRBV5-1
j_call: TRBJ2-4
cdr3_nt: TGCGCCAGCAGCCCAGGGGGCTCGAACATTCAGTACTTC
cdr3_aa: CASSPGGSNIQYF

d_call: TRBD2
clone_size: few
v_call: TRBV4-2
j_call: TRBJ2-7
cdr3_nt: TGTGCCAGCAGCCAAGTCGGGACTACCTACGAGCAGTACTTC
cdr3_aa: CASSQVGTTYEQYF

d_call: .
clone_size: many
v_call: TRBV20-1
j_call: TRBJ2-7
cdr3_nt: TGCAGTGCTGGGGGGCCTCCCAGGGAGCAGTACTTC
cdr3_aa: CSAGGPPREQYF

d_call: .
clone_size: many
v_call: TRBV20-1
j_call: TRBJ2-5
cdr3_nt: TGCAGTGCTAGAGCCGCGGGACAGTCACAAGAGACCCAGTACTTC
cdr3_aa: CSARAAGQSQETQYF

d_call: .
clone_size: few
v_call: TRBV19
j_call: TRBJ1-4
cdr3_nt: TGTGCCAGTAGTGATTCAGGGGTGCAAGAAAAACTGTTTTTT
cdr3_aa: CASSDSGVQEKLFF

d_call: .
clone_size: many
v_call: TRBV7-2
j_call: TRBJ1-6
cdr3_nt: TGTGCCAGCAGCGCCGGGACTTCACCCCTCCACTTT
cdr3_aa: CASSAGTSPLHF

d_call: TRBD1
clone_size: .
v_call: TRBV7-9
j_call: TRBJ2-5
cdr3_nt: TGTGCCAGCAACCCCGGACAGGGAAAGACCCAGTACTTC
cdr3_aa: CASNPGQGKTQYF

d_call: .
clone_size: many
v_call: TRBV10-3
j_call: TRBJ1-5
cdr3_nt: TGTGCCATCAGTGAGAACGGGGTCCCGAATCAGCCCCAGCATTTT
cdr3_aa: CAISENGVPNQPQHF

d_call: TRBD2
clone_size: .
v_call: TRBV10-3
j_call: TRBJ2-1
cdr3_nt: TGTGCCATCAGTGAGTCGGCTAGCGGTCCCTACAATGAGCAGTTCTTC
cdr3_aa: CAISESASGPYNEQFF

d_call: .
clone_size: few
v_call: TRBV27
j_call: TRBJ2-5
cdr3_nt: TGTGCCAGCAGTTTATTCGGCGGGGCAGAGACCCAGTACTTC
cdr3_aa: CASSLFGGAETQYF

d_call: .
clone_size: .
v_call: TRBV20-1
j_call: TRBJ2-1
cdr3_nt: TGCAGTGCTTCAACGGGCCTTAAATACAATGAGCAGTTCTTC
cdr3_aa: CSASTGLKYNEQFF

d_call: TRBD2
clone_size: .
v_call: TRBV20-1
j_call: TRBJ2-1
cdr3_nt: TGCAGTGCTAGTATTCCGGGACTAGCCTACAATGAGCAGTTCTTC
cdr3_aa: CSASIPGLAYNEQFF

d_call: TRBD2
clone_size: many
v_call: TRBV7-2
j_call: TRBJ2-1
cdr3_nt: TGTGCCAGCAGTCCCCCCGGGAGGGGAACAGGCAATGAGCAGTTCTTC
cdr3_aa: CASSPPGRGTGNEQFF

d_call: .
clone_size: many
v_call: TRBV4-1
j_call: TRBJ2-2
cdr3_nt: TGCGCCAGCAGCCAAGACCGGGACTGGCGGACCGGGGAGCTGTTTTTT
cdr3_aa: CASSQDRDWRTGELFF